The 15 T cell receptor beta chains given below trace back to one sample, sequenced in a study of vaccination and CD4 T cells after COVID-19. Once obtained from cultured CD4+ T cells, the DNA was sequenced using the Oncomine TCR Beta short-read assay. TCRdb processed the PCR reads anew with MiXCR; each CDR3 protein has one entry. The table includes nearly 15,000 distinct CDR3 sequences, approximately 55% detected once. The antigens these receptors bind are not known. The treatment was: approximately 11-day PBMC culture with coronavirus spike peptide pools or control peptides (ViraFEST assay). Sequenced here: CD4+ T cells from blood, cultured in vitro, sampled before SARS-CoV-2 vaccination. The receptors were sampled from a human donor who had recovered from COVID-19.

Comment on this clonotype: The germline gene is not matched at one end of the junction; a read error may be the cause. The chain has TRBV7-2 and TRBJ2-4; TRBD1 aligns across 7 bases. This CDR3 comprises 16 residues. Germline CDR1 is SGHTA and CDR2 is FQGNSA. CDR3 amino acids: CAGSYDRARAKNIQYF. In nucleotides, the CDR3 is TGTGCCGGCAGCTACGACAGGGCGCGGGCCAAAAACATTCAGTACTTC.

This clonotype came up a few times. The chain carries TRBV18 and TRBJ1-5; D remains unclear. This CDR3 is built from 15 residues. CDR1 KGHSH and CDR2 LQKENI come from the germline V gene. V lost 2 bases and J lost 4, with 12 bases in between. In DNA, the CDR3 is TGTGCCAGCTCACCAGACGGCCCAAGGAATCAGCCCCAGCATTTT. Translating it yields CASSPDGPRNQPQHF.

The chain is built from TRBV10-3 and TRBJ1-3; 8 bases map to TRBD1. CDR3 length: 15 residues. The V and J ends lost 6 bases and 1 base, in that order; junction bases with no gene match: 5. CDR1 and CDR2 (germline): ENHRY, SYGVKD. CDR3 protein: CAISLQGASGNTIYF. The CDR3 DNA follows: TGTGCCATCAGCCTGCAGGGGGCTTCTGGAAACACCATATATTTT.

This sequence joins TRBV11-2 and TRBJ2-5; D is undetermined. The CDR3 sequence is 12 residues long. V dropped 5 bases and J dropped 5 bases, with 9 bases sitting between them. The V gene's germline CDR1 is SGHAT and CDR2 FQNNGV. The CDR3 reads CASSVIRETQYF. CDR3 nucleotide sequence: TGTGCCAGCAGCGTTATCAGGGAGACCCAGTACTTC.

The chain carries TRBV7-9 and TRBJ2-1; D unresolved. The germline CDR1 and CDR2 sequences are SEHNR and FQNEAQ (reference sequence). Trimming shortened V by 0 bases and J by 4 bases, and 7 bases separated the two germline ends. The CDR3 totals 14 residues. The CDR3 DNA reads as TGTGCCAGCAGCTTAGCGCTCGGGTACAATGAGCAGTTCTTC. It codes for CASSLALGYNEQFF. The complete variable domain, with remaining parts taken from reference TRBV7-9 and TRBJ2-1, reads DTGVSQNPRHKITKRGQNVTFRCDPISEHNRLYWYRQTLGQGPEFLTYFQNEAQLEKSRLLSDRFSAERPKGSFSTLEIQRTEQGDSAMYLCASSLALGYNEQFFGPGTRLTVL.

V and J are TRBV5-4 and TRBJ2-5, with 8 bases that match TRBD1. CDR3 length equals 13 residues. CDR1 SGHNT and CDR2 YYREEE come from the germline V gene (reference sequence). The V segment lost 3 bases and the J segment 6 bases; nucleotides outside the gene matches: 4. The chain's CDR3 is CASSSTGEKTQYF. CDR3 sequence (DNA): TGTGCCAGCAGCTCGACAGGGGAAAAGACCCAGTACTTC. The whole variable domain, filled in from reference TRBV5-4 and TRBJ2-5, reads ETGVTQSPTHLIKTRGQQVTLRCSSQSGHNTVSWYQQALGQGPQFIFQYYREEENGRGNFPPRFSGLQFPNYSSELNVNALELDDSALYLCASSSTGEKTQYFGPGTRLLVL.

The chain carries TRBV29-1 and TRBJ1-2, with D uncertain. Germline values: CDR1 SQVTM, CDR2 ANQGSEA. This CDR3 contains 12 residues. Trimming cost V 1 base and J 8 bases, with 11 bases left between them. This CDR3 reads CSVEVVVRGYTF. The CDR3, as DNA: TGCAGCGTTGAAGTCGTTGTGCGAGGCTACACCTTC. Filled out from reference TRBV29-1 and TRBJ1-2, the complete variable domain reads SAVISQKPSRDICQRGTSLTIQCQVDSQVTMMFWYRQQPGQSLTLIATANQGSEATYESGFVIDKFPISRPNLTFSTLTVSNMSPEDSSIYLCSVEVVVRGYTFGSGTRLTVV.

In this sample, this clonotype turned up a few times. This rearrangement joins TRBV20-1 to TRBJ2-5; D remains ambiguous. This CDR3 has 11 amino acids. From germline, CDR1 is DFQATT and CDR2 SNEGSKA (reference sequence). Trimming cost V 4 bases and J 2 bases, with 5 bases left between them. In nucleotides, the CDR3 is TGCAGTGCTACTAGGCAAGAGACCCAGTACTTC. It codes for CSATRQETQYF.

This clonotype was detected a few times. The chain has TRBV28 and TRBJ1-5; D gene uncertain. The V gene lost 6 bases and the J gene lost 4 bases, with 7 bases spanning the gap. The CDR3 has 12 residues. CDR1 and CDR2 from the germline V gene are MDHEN and SYDVKM. Here the CDR3 DNA reads TGTGCCAGCAGGCAGGCGAATCAGCCCCAGCATTTT. Protein sequence: CASRQANQPQHF.

The table lists this clonotype with a few counts. V is TRBV7-2 and J is TRBJ1-5; possibly TRBD1 for D (6 bases). V was pared by 0 bases and J by 5 bases, with 14 bases between. This CDR3 has 16 residues. The germline gives CDR1 SGHTA, CDR2 FQGNSA. The CDR3 loop reads CASSLAARGIDQPQHF. The CDR3 DNA is TGTGCCAGCAGCTTAGCCGCCAGGGGAATTGATCAGCCCCAGCATTTT. The variable domain in full, with the rest retrieved from reference TRBV7-2 and TRBJ1-5, is GAGVSQSPSNKVTEKGKDVELRCDPISGHTALYWYRQSLGQGLEFLIYFQGNSAPDKSGLPSDRFSAERTGGSVSTLTIQRTQQEDSAVYLCASSLAARGIDQPQHFGDGTRLSIL.

The J gene is TRBJ2-7, the V gene TRBV20-1; tentative D call: TRBD2 (6 bases). Trimming took 3 bases from V and 4 from J, leaving 19 bases between them. Per the germline V gene, CDR1 is DFQATT and CDR2 is SNEGSKA (reference sequence). The CDR3 covers 15 residues. The CDR3 region is CSASTPSGLDYEQYF. As DNA, the CDR3 is TGCAGTGCTAGCACCCCCAGCGGGTTGGATTACGAGCAGTACTTC.

This clonotype has only a few counts. The rearrangement links TRBV6-4 to TRBJ1-1, with unresolved D. Deletions cut 2 bases from V and 1 base from J, with 11 bases between. The CDR3 loop spans 15 amino acids. Per the germline V gene, CDR1 is MRHNA and CDR2 is SNTAGT. The CDR3 spells CASSDLWRKNTEAFF. Here the CDR3 DNA reads TGTGCCAGCAGTGACCTTTGGCGAAAGAACACTGAAGCTTTCTTT.

This clonotype was counted only a few times. The chain is built from TRBV20-1 and TRBJ1-1; TRBD1 is a possible D gene (5 bases). Deletions cut 1 base from V and 1 base from J, with 7 bases between. Looked up from germline, CDR1 is DFQATT and CDR2 is SNEGSKA (reference sequence). This CDR3 has 13 amino acids. The CDR3 here is CSARVTENTEAFF. CDR3 nucleotide sequence: TGCAGTGCTAGAGTGACAGAGAACACTGAAGCTTTCTTT.

This clonotype was recorded once. The gene calls are TRBV20-1 and TRBJ2-3, with 11 bases matching TRBD2. The CDR3 is 13 amino acids. The germline V gene has CDR1 DFQATT and CDR2 SNEGSKA (reference sequence). V lost 5 bases and J lost 8; bases outside the gene matches: 6. This chain's CDR3 is CSAGLAGTATQYF. The DNA for the CDR3 is TGCAGTGCTGGACTAGCGGGTACGGCTACGCAGTATTTT.

This chain links TRBV7-8 with TRBJ2-5, with TRBD1 identical over 8 bases. Trimming cost V 4 bases and J 4 bases; bases outside gene matches: 11. Germline loops: CDR1 SGHVS, CDR2 FQNEAQ. The CDR3 is 16 residues long. CDR3 sequence (DNA): TGTGCCAGCAGCTCGGGACGGACAGGGAGTAGAGAGACCCAGTACTTC. Protein sequence: CASSSGRTGSRETQYF.